Listed below are T cell receptor beta chains from one sample, sequenced in a study of T-cell reconstitution after alpha-beta-depleted transplantation in children. TCRdb ran MiXCR on the PCR reads and lists one entry per CDR3 protein. This sample has roughly 30,000 distinct CDR3 sequences, with roughly 6.5% found just once. The material was peripheral blood, obtained 60 days after TCRalphabeta/CD19-depleted stem cell transplant. The receptors were sampled from a child less than two years old who had a stem cell transplant for acute myeloid leukemia, so the T cells may come from the graft donor. The CDR3 runs from the conserved cysteine through the conserved F or W. A D gene is named only where the DNA matches it firmly. The size field is filled for only some rows; it gives once, few, many or a size class.

V gene: TRBV19
clone size: many
D gene: -
J gene: TRBJ2-1
CDR3 DNA: TGTGCCAGTAGTATAGTTGCGGCAACCCTGTACAATGAGCAGTTCTTC
CDR3 protein: CASSIVAATLYNEQFF

V gene: TRBV27
clone size: few
D gene: -
J gene: TRBJ2-7
CDR3 DNA: TGTGCCAGCAGTAAAGGGCGCGAGCAGTACTTC
CDR3 protein: CASSKGREQYF

V gene: TRBV28
clone size: many
D gene: TRBD1
J gene: TRBJ2-3
CDR3 DNA: TGTGCCAGCAGTCTCCAGGGGGCGAAAACAGATACGCAGTATTTT
CDR3 protein: CASSLQGAKTDTQYF

V gene: TRBV27
clone size: many
D gene: TRBD2
J gene: TRBJ2-7
CDR3 DNA: TGTGCCAGCAGCCCCAGCCCTAGCGGCCACTCCTACGAGCAGTACTTC
CDR3 protein: CASSPSPSGHSYEQYF

V gene: TRBV5-1
clone size: many
D gene: TRBD1
J gene: TRBJ2-7
CDR3 DNA: TGCGCCAGCAGCTTGGGTGGGACAGGGTTAGAGCAGTACTTC
CDR3 protein: CASSLGGTGLEQYF

V gene: TRBV25-1
clone size: once
D gene: TRBD2
J gene: TRBJ2-7
CDR3 DNA: TGTGCCAGCAGTGAAAGCAAGCGGGAGAAAGAGCAGTACTTC
CDR3 protein: CASSESKREKEQYF

V gene: TRBV5-4
clone size: few
D gene: -
J gene: TRBJ2-3
CDR3 DNA: TGTGCCAGCAGCTTGAATTGGGTAAACACAGATACGCAGTATTTT
CDR3 protein: CASSLNWVNTDTQYF

V gene: TRBV7-8
clone size: once
D gene: -
J gene: TRBJ2-7
CDR3 DNA: TGTGCCAGCAGCTTCGGCACAAGCAGTGTCCCCTACGAGCAGTACTTC
CDR3 protein: CASSFGTSSVPYEQYF

V gene: TRBV29-1
clone size: many
D gene: -
J gene: TRBJ2-1
CDR3 DNA: TGCAGCGTTGTAGGCCTGGTCGCCCGGGTCCTCTTC
CDR3 protein: CSVVGLVARVLF

V gene: TRBV6-7
clone size: few
D gene: -
J gene: TRBJ2-7
CDR3 DNA: TGTGCCAATTACCGGACAGCCTACGAGCAGTATTTC
CDR3 protein: CANYRTAYEQYF

V gene: TRBV25-1
clone size: few
D gene: -
J gene: TRBJ2-7
CDR3 DNA: TGTGCCAGCACCCAGGGGGGACACATATACGAGCAGTACTTC
CDR3 protein: CASTQGGHIYEQYF

V gene: TRBV25-1
clone size: many
D gene: TRBD1
J gene: TRBJ2-5
CDR3 DNA: TGTGCCAGCAGTGCCGGGACAGGGGGAGGGGAGACCCAGTACTTC
CDR3 protein: CASSAGTGGGETQYF

V gene: TRBV19
clone size: many
D gene: -
J gene: TRBJ1-5
CDR3 DNA: TGTGCCAGTAGTACGCAGGGCGGGCAGCCCCAGCATTTT
CDR3 protein: CASSTQGGQPQHF

V gene: TRBV12-3/TRBV12-4
clone size: many
D gene: -
J gene: TRBJ2-7
CDR3 DNA: TGTGCCAGCAGTTTACCGGGGGAGGGGGACACCTACGAGCAGTACTTC
CDR3 protein: CASSLPGEGDTYEQYF

V gene: TRBV5-1
clone size: many
D gene: -
J gene: TRBJ2-1
CDR3 DNA: TGCGCCAGCAGCTTGGGCTGGGGGAGCGACCTCTTCAATGAGCAGTTCTTC
CDR3 protein: CASSLGWGSDLFNEQFF

V gene: TRBV6-5
clone size: many
D gene: -
J gene: TRBJ1-5
CDR3 DNA: TGTGCCAGCAGGGGTTTCGACAATCAGCCCCAGCATTTT
CDR3 protein: CASRGFDNQPQHF

V gene: TRBV10-3
clone size: many
D gene: TRBD1
J gene: TRBJ1-5
CDR3 DNA: TGTGCCATCAGTTCCGACAGGGGTAGCAATCAGCCCCAGCATTTT
CDR3 protein: CAISSDRGSNQPQHF

V gene: TRBV5-6
clone size: many
D gene: TRBD1
J gene: TRBJ1-5
CDR3 DNA: TGTGCCAGCAGCCTCGGGACAGGGGGGGGTAAGCCCCAGCATTTT
CDR3 protein: CASSLGTGGGKPQHF

V gene: TRBV9
clone size: many
D gene: -
J gene: TRBJ2-5
CDR3 DNA: TGTGCCAGCAGCGTAGCCAGGGATCCCAAGACGTCCCAGTACTTC
CDR3 protein: CASSVARDPKTSQYF

V gene: TRBV12-3/TRBV12-4
clone size: many
D gene: TRBD2
J gene: TRBJ2-1
CDR3 DNA: TGTGCCAGCAGTGGAGCGGGAACTCACAATGAGCAGTTCTTC
CDR3 protein: CASSGAGTHNEQFF

V gene: TRBV5-1
clone size: many
D gene: -
J gene: TRBJ2-5
CDR3 DNA: TGCGCCAGCAGCTATAAAGAGACCCAGTACTTC
CDR3 protein: CASSYKETQYF

V gene: TRBV29-1
clone size: few
D gene: TRBD1
J gene: TRBJ2-7
CDR3 DNA: TGCAGCGTGGGACAGGGGTTAACCTACGAGCAGTACTTC
CDR3 protein: CSVGQGLTYEQYF

V gene: TRBV7-2
clone size: many
D gene: -
J gene: TRBJ2-5
CDR3 DNA: TGTGCCAGCAGCTTAGGATTTGGGACCACCCAGTACTTC
CDR3 protein: CASSLGFGTTQYF

V gene: TRBV20-1
clone size: medium-sized
D gene: -
J gene: TRBJ2-1
CDR3 DNA: TGCAGTGCTAGATCGATTTTGGACCCAATTATGCAGTTCTTC
CDR3 protein: CSARSILDPIMQFF

V gene: TRBV9
clone size: many
D gene: -
J gene: TRBJ1-6
CDR3 DNA: TGTGCCAGCAGCGTAGAAGACAGGCACGCTTATAATTCACCCCTCCACTTT
CDR3 protein: CASSVEDRHAYNSPLHF

V gene: TRBV24-1
clone size: -
D gene: -
J gene: TRBJ2-1
CDR3 DNA: TGTGCCACCAGTGACCTCGACGTGAGCTCCTACAATGAGCAGTTCTTC
CDR3 protein: CATSDLDVSSYNEQFF

V gene: TRBV7-2
clone size: many
D gene: -
J gene: TRBJ1-5
CDR3 DNA: TGTGCCAGCAGCTTAGGACCGTACAGCAATCAGCCCCAGCATTTT
CDR3 protein: CASSLGPYSNQPQHF

V gene: TRBV9
clone size: many
D gene: -
J gene: TRBJ2-3
CDR3 DNA: TGTGCCAGCAGCGTGTTCGGGGGCACAGATACGCAGTATTTT
CDR3 protein: CASSVFGGTDTQYF